This entry describes one T cell receptor (beta chain). The data originate from a study of blood T cell repertoires in COVID-19. Study as a whole: Both acute and convalescent COVID-19 samples were obtained from the United States, Italy and Spain. Sample material is recorded as cDNA or gDNA derived from T cells, B-cell-depleted T cells, or PBMCs.

The CDR3 is made up of 13 amino acids. Trimming pared 6 bases from V and 6 bases from J, leaving 12 bases between. The germline V gene encodes CDR1 MDHEN and CDR2 SYDVKM. Authors' analysis steps: Amplification of reference gene primers was used by the study to estimate nucleated cell counts. TCRdb keeps only in-frame clones here, not all; method: immunoSEQ multiplex PCR. V and J calls and clone size come straight from that table; D and trimming were deduced from the DNA. The sample lists over 250,000 clones, approximately 85% occurring once. The receptor comes from a woman in her sixties or seventies with acute or convalescent COVID-19. Sequenced: peripheral blood. This chain connects TRBV28 to TRBJ1-5; D possibly corresponds to TRBD1 (5 bases). This CDR3 reads CASREGEGQPQHF. In DNA form, the CDR3 reads TGTGCCAGCAGGGAAGGGGAGGGTCAGCCCCAGCATTTT.